The 16 T cell receptor beta chains reported below all come from one sample, sequenced in a study of T cell repertoires in ileal Crohn's disease. Repertoires were generated with immunoSEQ multiplex PCR, while TCRdb's copy carries only in-frame clones and drops some. The table lists approximately 11,000 clones, approximately 77% of them singletons. Time point denoted: neoterminal ileum biopsy at postoperative endoscopy, about 6 months after surgery. Material: ileal tissue. These receptors came from an adult with Crohn's disease.

The V gene is TRBV19, the J gene TRBJ2-3; 7 bases match TRBD2. CDR1 and CDR2 (germline): LNHDA, SQIVND (reference sequence). The CDR3 consists of 13 residues. With V trimmed by 5 bases and J by 5 bases, 4 bases remained unmatched. The CDR3 nucleotides are TGTGCCAGTAGTGTACGGACTAGAGATACGCAGTATTTT. This encodes CASSVRTRDTQYF.

This chain connects TRBV5-8 to TRBJ2-3; 11 nucleotides match TRBD1. The CDR3 runs to 15 residues. The germline CDR1 and CDR2 sequences are SGHTS and YDEGEE. J was trimmed by 4 bases and V by 4 bases; bases with no gene match: 5. The chain's CDR3 is CASSGGQGVADTQYF. The CDR3 nucleotides read TGTGCCAGCAGCGGGGGACAGGGGGTCGCAGATACGCAGTATTTT.

This clone showed up just once. Given the absence of the conserved phenylalanine or tryptophan at the CDR3 end, a read error is likely. The chain uses TRBV7-9 and TRBJ2-7; 15 nucleotides align to TRBD2. CDR1 SEHNR and CDR2 FQNEAQ come from the germline V gene (reference sequence). Trimming at V came to 5 bases and at J to 5 bases, leaving 13 bases not matched to a gene. The CDR3 is 18 residues long. The CDR3 sequence is CASSLQGGLAGGGNEQYL. The CDR3 DNA follows: TGTGCCAGCAGCCTGCAGGGAGGACTAGCGGGAGGGGGAAACGAGCAGTACCTC.

V and J are TRBV7-2 and TRBJ1-3, with a tentative D call TRBD1 (5 bases). V was trimmed by 1 base and J by 6 bases, leaving 16 bases between them. This CDR3 region has 16 residues. Germline V CDR1 and CDR2: SGHTA, FQGNSA. CDR3 DNA: TGTGCCAGCAGCTTAGGGACGAGGACACTTACAAACACCATATATTTT. It specifies CASSLGTRTLTNTIYF.

The rearrangement links TRBV6-5 to TRBJ1-2, with D possibly being TRBD1 (5 bases). The V gene lost 2 bases and the J gene lost 6 bases, with 10 bases spanning the gap. This CDR3 contains 13 residues. In germline, CDR1 is MNHEY, CDR2 SVGAGI. In nucleotides, the CDR3 is TGTGCCAGCAGTTACGTGGGGCCGCATGGCTACACCTTC. Protein: CASSYVGPHGYTF.

V is TRBV28 and J is TRBJ2-7, with 11 bases matching TRBD2. The CDR3 covers 14 residues. The germline gives CDR1 MDHEN, CDR2 SYDVKM. The V and J ends lost 7 bases and 7 bases, in that order; junction bases with no gene match: 9. The CDR3 DNA sequence: TGTGCCAGCACCGATACTAGCGGGAGACGTGAGCAGTACTTC. Its translation is CASTDTSGRREQYF.

The chain links TRBV6-5 to TRBJ1-2; a weak D match, TRBD1 (6 bases). The V gene lost 0 bases and the J gene lost 8 bases, with 13 bases spanning the gap. The CDR3 length is 14 residues. Germline V CDR1 and CDR2: MNHEY, SVGAGI. The CDR3 spells CASSYSSGVGGYTF. The DNA of the CDR3 is TGTGCCAGCAGTTACTCGTCAGGGGTGGGGGGCTACACCTTC.

Only a few counts were recorded for this clone. This chain links TRBV4-1 with TRBJ2-5, with 10 bases that match TRBD2. The CDR3 contains 15 residues. Germline V gene sequence: CDR1 MGHRA, CDR2 YSYEKL. The V segment lost 4 bases and the J segment 2 bases; nucleotides outside the gene matches: 4. For the CDR3, the DNA is TGCGCCAGCAGCCGGACTAGCGGCTTGCAAGAGACCCAGTACTTC. Protein: CASSRTSGLQETQYF.

The chain uses TRBV6-5 and TRBJ1-2, with 9 bases aligning to TRBD1. This CDR3 comprises 14 residues. CDR1 is MNHEY and CDR2 is SVGAGI in the germline V gene. Trimming took 6 bases from V and 7 from J; bases not matched to a gene: 9. The CDR3 DNA reads as TGTGCCAGCAGACAGGACAGGGGAAGGGGTGGCTACACCTTC. Translating it yields CASRQDRGRGGYTF.

This sequence joins TRBV6-5 and TRBJ2-3, with 9 bases lining up with TRBD2. V lost 5 bases, J lost 0 bases, and 3 bases stayed unmatched. Germline V gives CDR1 MNHEY, CDR2 SVGAGI. This CDR3 region has 15 residues. CDR3 sequence reads: CASSKAGGSTDTQYF. DNA of the CDR3: TGTGCCAGCAGTAAGGCGGGAGGGAGCACAGATACGCAGTATTTT.

The gene calls are TRBV6-1 and TRBJ2-1, with 7 bases that match TRBD2. Germline V lookup: CDR1 MNHNS, CDR2 SASEGT. V lost 6 bases, J lost 10 bases, and 9 bases stayed unmatched. The CDR3 extends over 13 amino acids. The CDR3 region is CASSPNTSDEQFF. The DNA of the CDR3 is TGTGCCAGCAGCCCGAATACTAGCGACGAGCAGTTCTTC.

This clone was seen a handful of times. The chain is built from TRBV14 and TRBJ1-6, with a possible D match to TRBD1 (6 bases). V gave up 2 bases and J gave up 11 bases, with 10 bases separating them. Germline V lookup: CDR1 SGHDN, CDR2 FVKESK. This CDR3 has 13 residues. The CDR3 DNA reads as TGTGCCAGCAGCCAAATACAGGGCGCACCCCTCCACTTT. Protein sequence: CASSQIQGAPLHF.

The gene calls are TRBV10-1 and TRBJ2-7; 8 positions match TRBD1. Trimming at V came to 10 bases and at J to 7 bases, leaving 12 bases not matched to a gene. The CDR3 spans 13 residues. Germline-derived CDR1 and CDR2 are WNHNN and SYGVQD (reference sequence). The CDR3, as DNA: TGCGCCAACCAGGACAGGGCCCGTCTTGAGCAGTACTTC. It translates to CANQDRARLEQYF.

The V gene is TRBV30, the J gene TRBJ1-3; D ambiguous. Trimming took off 3 bases at V and 0 bases at J, with 6 bases between the two ends. This CDR3 is 13 amino acids long. Germline CDR1 reads GTSNPN; CDR2 reads SVGIG (reference sequence). This CDR3 is CAWRSSSGNTIYF. In DNA, the CDR3 is TGTGCCTGGAGGAGTAGCTCTGGAAACACCATATATTTT.

CDR3 nucleotide sequence: TGTGCCACCAGCAGGACCACAGGGAACACTGAAGCTTTCTTT. It encodes CATSRTTGNTEAFF. V is TRBV15 and J is TRBJ1-1; tentative D call: TRBD1 (5 bases). Germline V gene lookup returns CDR1 LNHNV and CDR2 YYDKDF (reference sequence). Trimming cost V 3 bases and J 1 base, with 9 bases left between them. There are 14 residues in the CDR3.

The chain has TRBV29-1 and TRBJ1-2; D is ambiguous. There are 12 residues in the CDR3. Trimming removed 4 bases at V and 2 bases at J, with 8 bases between. Per germline, CDR1 SQVTM and CDR2 ANQGSEA. The CDR3, as DNA: TGCAGCGTTGGGGAGGGCAACTATGGCTACACCTTC. It translates to CSVGEGNYGYTF.